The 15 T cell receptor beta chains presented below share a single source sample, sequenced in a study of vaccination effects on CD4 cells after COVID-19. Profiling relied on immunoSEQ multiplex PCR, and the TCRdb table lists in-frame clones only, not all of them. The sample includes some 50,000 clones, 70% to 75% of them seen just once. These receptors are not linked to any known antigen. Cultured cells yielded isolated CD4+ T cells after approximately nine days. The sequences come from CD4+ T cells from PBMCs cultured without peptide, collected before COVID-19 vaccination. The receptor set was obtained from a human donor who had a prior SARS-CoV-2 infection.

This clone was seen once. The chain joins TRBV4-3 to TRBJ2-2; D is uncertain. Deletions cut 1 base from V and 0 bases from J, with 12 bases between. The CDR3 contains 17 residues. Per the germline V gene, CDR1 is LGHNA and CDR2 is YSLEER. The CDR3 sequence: CASSQVLTTANTGELFF. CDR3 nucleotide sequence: TGCGCCAGCAGCCAAGTCCTAACCACGGCGAACACCGGGGAGCTGTTTTTT.

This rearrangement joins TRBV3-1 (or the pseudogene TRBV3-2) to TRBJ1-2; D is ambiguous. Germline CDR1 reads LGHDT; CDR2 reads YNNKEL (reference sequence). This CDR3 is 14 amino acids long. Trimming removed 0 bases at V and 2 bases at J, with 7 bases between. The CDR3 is CASSQEAVNYGYTF. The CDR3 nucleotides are TGTGCCAGCAGCCAAGAGGCCGTAAACTATGGCTACACCTTC.

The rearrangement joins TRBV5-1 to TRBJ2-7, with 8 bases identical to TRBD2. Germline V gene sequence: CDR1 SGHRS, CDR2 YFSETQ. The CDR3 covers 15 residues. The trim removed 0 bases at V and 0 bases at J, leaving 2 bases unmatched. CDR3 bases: TGCGCCAGCAGCTTGGGGGGACTAGACTCCTACGAGCAGTACTTC. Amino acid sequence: CASSLGGLDSYEQYF.

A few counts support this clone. The CDR3 loop is CASSVYFGTMNTEAFF. As DNA, the CDR3 is TGTGCCAGCAGCGTCTACTTCGGAACTATGAACACTGAAGCTTTCTTT. The chain employs TRBV9 and TRBJ1-1; D remains ambiguous. Germline CDR1 SGDLS, CDR2 YYNGEE. The CDR3 is 16 amino acids. V shed 2 bases and J shed 0 bases, with 14 bases lying between them.

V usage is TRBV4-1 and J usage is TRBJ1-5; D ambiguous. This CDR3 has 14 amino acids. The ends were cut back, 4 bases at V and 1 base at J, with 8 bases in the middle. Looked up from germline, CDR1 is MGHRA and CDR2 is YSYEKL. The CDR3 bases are TGCGCCAGCAGCCGGGCAGAGAGCAATCAGCCCCAGCATTTT. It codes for CASSRAESNQPQHF.

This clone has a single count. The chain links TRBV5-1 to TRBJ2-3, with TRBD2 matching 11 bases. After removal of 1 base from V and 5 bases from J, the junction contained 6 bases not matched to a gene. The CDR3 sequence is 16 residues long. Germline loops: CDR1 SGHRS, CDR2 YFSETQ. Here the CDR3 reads CASSLIPGLAEDTQYF. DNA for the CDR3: TGCGCCAGCAGCTTGATCCCGGGACTAGCGGAAGATACGCAGTATTTT.

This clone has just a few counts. CDR3 sequence reads: CASSLWSNTEAFF. The DNA of the CDR3 is TGTGCCAGCAGCTTATGGTCGAACACTGAAGCTTTCTTT. V is TRBV11-2 and J is TRBJ1-1; no clear D gene. CDR1 is SGHAT and CDR2 is FQNNGV in the germline V gene. V lost 2 bases to trimming and J lost 1 base, with 5 bases between them. The CDR3 extends over 13 amino acids.

In DNA, the CDR3 is TGCGCCAGCAGTGAGCGGGGCACGAACACCGGGGAGCTGTTTTTT. It yields the protein CASSERGTNTGELFF. This sequence joins TRBV5-1 and TRBJ2-2, with 7 bases matching TRBD2. V lost 5 bases to trimming and J lost 0 bases; unmatched junction nucleotides: 4. This CDR3 is built from 15 residues. In germline, CDR1 is SGHRS, CDR2 YFSETQ.

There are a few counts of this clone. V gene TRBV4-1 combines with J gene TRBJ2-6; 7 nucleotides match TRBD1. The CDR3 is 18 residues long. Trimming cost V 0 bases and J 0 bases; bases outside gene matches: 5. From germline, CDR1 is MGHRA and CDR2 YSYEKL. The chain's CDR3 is CASSQEGQTFSGANVLTF. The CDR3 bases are TGCGCCAGCAGCCAAGAGGGACAGACTTTCTCTGGGGCCAACGTCCTGACTTTC.

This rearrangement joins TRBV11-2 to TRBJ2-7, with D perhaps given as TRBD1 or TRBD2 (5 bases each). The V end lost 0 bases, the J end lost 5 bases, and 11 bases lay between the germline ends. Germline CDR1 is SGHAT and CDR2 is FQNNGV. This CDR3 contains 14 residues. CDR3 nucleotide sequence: TGTGCCAGCAGCTTAGATTGGGGGATCCACGAGCAGTACTTC. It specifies CASSLDWGIHEQYF. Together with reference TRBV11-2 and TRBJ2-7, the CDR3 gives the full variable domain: EAGVAQSPRYKIIEKRQSVAFWCNPISGHATLYWYQQILGQGPKLLIQFQNNGVVDDSQLPKDRFSAERLKGVDSTLKIQPAKLEDSAVYLCASSLDWGIHEQYFGPGTRLTVT.

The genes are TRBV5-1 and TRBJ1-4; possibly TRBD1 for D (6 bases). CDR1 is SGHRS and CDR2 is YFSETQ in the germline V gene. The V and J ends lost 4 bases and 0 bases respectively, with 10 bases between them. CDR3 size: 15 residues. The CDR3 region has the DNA TGCGCCAGCAGCGGGGAGGGGGCAACTAATGAAAAACTGTTTTTT. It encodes CASSGEGATNEKLFF.

The CDR3 sequence: CAISEPFGTGVNYEQYF. CDR3 coding DNA: TGTGCCATCAGTGAGCCTTTCGGGACAGGGGTTAACTACGAGCAGTACTTC. The chain employs TRBV10-3 and TRBJ2-7; TRBD1 agrees at 10 bases. CDR3 length: 17 residues. Germline values: CDR1 ENHRY, CDR2 SYGVKD. V was clipped by 2 bases and J by 3 bases; unmatched bases: 10.

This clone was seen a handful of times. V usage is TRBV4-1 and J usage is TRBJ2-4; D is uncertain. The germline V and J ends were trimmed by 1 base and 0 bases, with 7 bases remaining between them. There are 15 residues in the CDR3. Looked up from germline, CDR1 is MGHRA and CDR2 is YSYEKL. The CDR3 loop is CASSQGLLAKNIQYF. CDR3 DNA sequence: TGCGCCAGCAGCCAAGGGTTGCTAGCCAAAAACATTCAGTACTTC.

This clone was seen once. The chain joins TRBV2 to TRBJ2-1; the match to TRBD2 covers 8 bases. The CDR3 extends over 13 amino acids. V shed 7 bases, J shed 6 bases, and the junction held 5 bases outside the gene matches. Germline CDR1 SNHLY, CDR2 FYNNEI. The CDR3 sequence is CASISGTSNEQFF. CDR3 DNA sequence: TGTGCCAGCATTTCCGGGACTAGCAATGAGCAGTTCTTC.

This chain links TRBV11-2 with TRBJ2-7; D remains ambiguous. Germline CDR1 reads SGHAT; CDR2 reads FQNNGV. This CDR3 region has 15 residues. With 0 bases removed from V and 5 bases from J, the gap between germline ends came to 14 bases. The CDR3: CASSLDWSSYDEQYF. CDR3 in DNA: TGTGCCAGCAGCTTAGATTGGTCTAGTTACGACGAGCAGTACTTC.